This T cell receptor (beta chain) was captured by sequencing in a study of regulatory dendritic cells for organ transplantation. The CDR3 has 12 amino acids. Trimming took 7 bases from V and 7 from J; bases not matched to a gene: 3. Per germline, CDR1 MDHEN and CDR2 SYDVKM. Comments on this clone: Its target is not known.

Measured with immunoSEQ multiplex PCR; TCRdb has only the in-frame clones, and not every one. The sample shows about 34,000 clones, 85% to 90% of them seen only once. Study conclusions and caveats: Regulatory dendritic cells appeared to expand memory CD8+ clones less than mature ones. Memory CD8+ T cells were the most oligoclonal; naive cells were highly diverse.

The specimen was naive CD4+ T cells from blood. Subset of the sample: CD45RA+ naive T cells. The receptor's source is a human donor in good health. The chain recombines TRBV28 with TRBJ1-5; 8 nucleotides align to TRBD1. The CDR3 here is CASNRGRQPQHF. DNA for the CDR3: TGTGCCAGCAACAGGGGGAGGCAGCCCCAGCATTTT.